This TCR beta chain appears in the sequencing data of a study of blood T cell repertoires in COVID-19. Germline V gene lookup returns CDR1 ENHRY and CDR2 SYGVKD. This CDR3 has 13 residues. The V gene end was trimmed by 4 bases and the J gene end by 10 bases; junction bases not matched to a gene: 8. Authors' data handling: Reference gene primers were amplified, and this amplification served to estimate nucleated cell counts. Produced via immunoSEQ multiplex PCR; TCRdb's table is partial and in-frame only. Clonal size and the V and J genes are those of that table, whereas D and trimming came from the DNA. The table has around 72,000 clones, approximately 84% seen once; the top ten hold approximately 10%.

The sequence derives from a man in his 70s with active or convalescent COVID-19. Input material: peripheral blood. V usage is TRBV10-3 and J usage is TRBJ1-2; 8 nucleotides align to TRBD1. The CDR3 protein is CAISVDRERDYTF. CDR3 coding DNA: TGTGCCATCAGTGTGGACAGGGAAAGGGACTACACCTTC.